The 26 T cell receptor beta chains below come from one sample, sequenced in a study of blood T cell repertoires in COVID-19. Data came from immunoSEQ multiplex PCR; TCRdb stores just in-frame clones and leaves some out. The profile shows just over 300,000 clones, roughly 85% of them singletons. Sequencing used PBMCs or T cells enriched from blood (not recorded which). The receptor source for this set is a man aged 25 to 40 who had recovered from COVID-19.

Written as DNA, the CDR3 is TGCGCCAGCAGCTACCTCTCCCCGGGACAAGGAAACACCATATATTTT. It translates to CASSYLSPGQGNTIYF. The chain couples TRBV4-1 to TRBJ1-3; D might be TRBD1 (6 bases). V was trimmed by 5 bases and J by 4 bases, leaving 18 bases between them. The CDR3 spans 16 residues. The germline V gene encodes CDR1 MGHRA and CDR2 YSYEKL.

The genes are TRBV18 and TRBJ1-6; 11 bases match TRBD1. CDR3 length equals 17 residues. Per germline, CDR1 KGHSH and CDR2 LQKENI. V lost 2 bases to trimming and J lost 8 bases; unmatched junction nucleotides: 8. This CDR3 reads CASSPFWLGQGDSPLHF. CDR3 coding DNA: TGTGCCAGCTCACCATTTTGGCTGGGACAGGGGGATTCACCCCTCCACTTT.

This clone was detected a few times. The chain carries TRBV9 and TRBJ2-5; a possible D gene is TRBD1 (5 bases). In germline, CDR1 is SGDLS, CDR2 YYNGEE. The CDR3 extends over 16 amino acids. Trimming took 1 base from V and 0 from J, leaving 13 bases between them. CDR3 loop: CASSVSSGSYQETQYF. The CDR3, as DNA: TGTGCCAGCAGCGTATCTTCAGGGTCGTACCAAGAGACCCAGTACTTC.

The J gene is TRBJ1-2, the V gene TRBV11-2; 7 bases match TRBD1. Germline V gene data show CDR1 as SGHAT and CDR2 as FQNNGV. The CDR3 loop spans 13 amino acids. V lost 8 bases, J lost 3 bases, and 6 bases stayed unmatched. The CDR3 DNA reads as TGTGCCAGCGGAACGACAGGGTACTATGGCTACACCTTC. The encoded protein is CASGTTGYYGYTF. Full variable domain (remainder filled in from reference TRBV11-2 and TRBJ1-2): EAGVAQSPRYKIIEKRQSVAFWCNPISGHATLYWYQQILGQGPKLLIQFQNNGVVDDSQLPKDRFSAERLKGVDSTLKIQPAKLEDSAVYLCASGTTGYYGYTFGSGTRLTVV.

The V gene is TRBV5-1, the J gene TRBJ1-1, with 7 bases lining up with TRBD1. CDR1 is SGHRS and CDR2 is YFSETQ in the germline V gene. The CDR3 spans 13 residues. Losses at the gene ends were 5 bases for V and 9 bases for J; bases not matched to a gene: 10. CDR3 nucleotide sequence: TGCGCCAGCAGATCTACAGGGGTCCCCCAAGCTTTCTTT. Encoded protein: CASRSTGVPQAFF.

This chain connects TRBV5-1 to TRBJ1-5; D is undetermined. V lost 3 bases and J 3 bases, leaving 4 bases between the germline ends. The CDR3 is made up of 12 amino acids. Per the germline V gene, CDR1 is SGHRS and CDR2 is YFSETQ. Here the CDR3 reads CASSSNNQPQHF. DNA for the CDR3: TGCGCCAGCAGCTCAAACAATCAGCCCCAGCATTTT.

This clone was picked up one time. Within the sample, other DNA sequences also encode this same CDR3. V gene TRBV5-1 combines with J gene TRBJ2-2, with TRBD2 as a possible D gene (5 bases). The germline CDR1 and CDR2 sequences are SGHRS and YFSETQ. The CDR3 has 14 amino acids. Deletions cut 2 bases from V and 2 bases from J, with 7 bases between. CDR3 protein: CASSLAANTGELFF. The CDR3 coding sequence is TGCGCCAGCAGCTTAGCGGCTAACACCGGGGAGCTGTTTTTT. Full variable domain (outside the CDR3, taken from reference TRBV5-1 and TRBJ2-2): KAGVTQTPRYLIKTRGQQVTLSCSPISGHRSVSWYQQTPGQGLQFLFEYFSETQRNKGNFPGRFSGRQFSNSRSEMNVSTLELGDSALYLCASSLAANTGELFFGEGSRLTVL.

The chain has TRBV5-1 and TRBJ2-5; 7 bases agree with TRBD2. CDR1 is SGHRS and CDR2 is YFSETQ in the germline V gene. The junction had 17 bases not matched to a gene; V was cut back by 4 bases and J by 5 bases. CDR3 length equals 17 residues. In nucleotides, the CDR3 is TGCGCCAGCAGCCCGGGGGGAAACCGACCTTCCTTGGAGACCCAGTACTTC. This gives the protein CASSPGGNRPSLETQYF.

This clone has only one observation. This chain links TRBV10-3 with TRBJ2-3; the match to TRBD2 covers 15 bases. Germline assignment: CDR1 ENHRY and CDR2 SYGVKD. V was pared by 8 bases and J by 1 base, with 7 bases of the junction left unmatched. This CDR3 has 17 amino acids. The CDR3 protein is CAIGGTSGGPRTDTQYF. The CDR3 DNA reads TGTGCCATCGGAGGGACTAGCGGGGGGCCTCGCACAGATACGCAGTATTTT.

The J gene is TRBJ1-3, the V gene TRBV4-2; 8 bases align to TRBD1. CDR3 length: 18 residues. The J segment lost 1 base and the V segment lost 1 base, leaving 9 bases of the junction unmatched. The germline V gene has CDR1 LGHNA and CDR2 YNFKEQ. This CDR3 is CASSQVRQGPWSGNTIYF. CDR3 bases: TGTGCCAGCAGCCAAGTTCGACAGGGGCCGTGGTCTGGAAACACCATATATTTT.

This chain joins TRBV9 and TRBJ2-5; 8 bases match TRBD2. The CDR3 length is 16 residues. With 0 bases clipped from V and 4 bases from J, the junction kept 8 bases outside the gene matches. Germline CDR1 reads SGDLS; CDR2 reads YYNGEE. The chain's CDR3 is CASSVEGRGGRETQYF. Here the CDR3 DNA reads TGTGCCAGCAGCGTAGAGGGACGGGGGGGGCGAGAGACCCAGTACTTC.

CDR3 region: CASSYRQGKLQPQHF. CDR3 nucleotides: TGTGCCAGCAGTTATCGTCAGGGAAAGCTTCAGCCCCAGCATTTT. V usage is TRBV6-5 and J usage is TRBJ1-5; tentative D call: TRBD1 (5 bases). Germline CDR1 is MNHEY and CDR2 is SVGAGI. Trimming took off 3 bases at V and 6 bases at J, with 15 bases between the two ends. CDR3 length equals 15 residues.

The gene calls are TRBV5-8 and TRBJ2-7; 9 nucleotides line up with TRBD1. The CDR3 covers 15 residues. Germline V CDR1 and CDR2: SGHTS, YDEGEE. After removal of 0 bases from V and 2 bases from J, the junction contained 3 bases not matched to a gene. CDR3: CASSLGQGVAYEQYF. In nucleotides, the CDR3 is TGTGCCAGCAGCTTGGGACAGGGGGTTGCCTACGAGCAGTACTTC.

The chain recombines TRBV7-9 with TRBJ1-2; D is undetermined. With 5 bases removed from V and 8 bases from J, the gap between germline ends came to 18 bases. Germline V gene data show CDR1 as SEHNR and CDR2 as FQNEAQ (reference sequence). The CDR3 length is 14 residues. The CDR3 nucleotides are TGTGCCAGCAGCGGGAGACGGGAGCCAAGGGGCTACACCTTC. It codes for CASSGRREPRGYTF.

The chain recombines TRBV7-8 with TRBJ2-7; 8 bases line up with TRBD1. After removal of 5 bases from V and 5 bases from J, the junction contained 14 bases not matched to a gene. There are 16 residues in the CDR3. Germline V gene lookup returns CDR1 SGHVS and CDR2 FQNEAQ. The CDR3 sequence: CASSKRTGQASDEQYF. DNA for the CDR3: TGTGCCAGCAGCAAACGGACGGGACAGGCTTCTGACGAGCAGTACTTC.

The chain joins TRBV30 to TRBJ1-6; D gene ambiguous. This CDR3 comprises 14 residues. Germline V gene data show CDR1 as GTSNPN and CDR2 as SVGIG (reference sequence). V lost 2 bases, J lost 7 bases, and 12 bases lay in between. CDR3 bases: TGTGCCTGGAGTTTCACGGGTCCCAATTCACCCCTCCACTTT. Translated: CAWSFTGPNSPLHF. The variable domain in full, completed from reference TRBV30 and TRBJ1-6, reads SQTIHQWPATLVQPVGSPLSLECTVEGTSNPNLYWYRQAAGRGLQLLFYSVGIGQISSEVPQNLSASRPQDRQFILSSKKLLLSDSGFYLCAWSFTGPNSPLHFGNGTRLTVT.

CDR3 nucleotide sequence: TGTGCCAGCAGCCAAGATCGAGGTCGGCTAGCCAAAAACATTCAGTACTTC. Its translation is CASSQDRGRLAKNIQYF. The V and J genes are TRBV4-2 and TRBJ2-4; D is uncertain. Looked up from germline, CDR1 is LGHNA and CDR2 is YNFKEQ. V lost 0 bases to trimming and J lost 0 bases, with 12 bases between them. There are 17 residues in the CDR3.

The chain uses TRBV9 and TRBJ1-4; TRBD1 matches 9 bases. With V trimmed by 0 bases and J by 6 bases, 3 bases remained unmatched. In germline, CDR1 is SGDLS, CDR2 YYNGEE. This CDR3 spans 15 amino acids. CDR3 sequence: CASSVGDRADEKLFF. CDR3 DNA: TGTGCCAGCAGCGTAGGGGACAGGGCGGATGAAAAACTGTTTTTT.

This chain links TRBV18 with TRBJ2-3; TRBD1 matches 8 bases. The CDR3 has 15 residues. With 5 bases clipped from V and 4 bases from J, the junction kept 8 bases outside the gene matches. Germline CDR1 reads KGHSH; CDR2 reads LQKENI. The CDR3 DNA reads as TGTGCCAGCTCAGCGGACAGGGTAGCCCCAGATACGCAGTATTTT. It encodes CASSADRVAPDTQYF.

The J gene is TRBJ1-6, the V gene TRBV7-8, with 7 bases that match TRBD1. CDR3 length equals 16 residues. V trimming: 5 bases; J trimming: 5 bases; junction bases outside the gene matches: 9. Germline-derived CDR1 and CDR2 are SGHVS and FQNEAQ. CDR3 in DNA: TGTGCCAGCAGCCTAAGGCGGACAGGAGATAATTCACCCCTCCACTTT. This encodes CASSLRRTGDNSPLHF.

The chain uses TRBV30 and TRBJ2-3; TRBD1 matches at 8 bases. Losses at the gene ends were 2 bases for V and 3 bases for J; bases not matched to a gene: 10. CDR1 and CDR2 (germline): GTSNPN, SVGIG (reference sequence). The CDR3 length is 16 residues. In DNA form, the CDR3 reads TGTGCCTGGAGTATTCAGGGGGCTTTTTGGACAGATACGCAGTATTTT. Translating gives CAWSIQGAFWTDTQYF.

CDR3 nucleotide sequence: TGTGCCTGGAGTGTACTGGTAGGAGAGTATGGCTACACCTTC. It yields the protein CAWSVLVGEYGYTF. This chain links TRBV30 with TRBJ1-2; D not certain. The germline V and J ends were trimmed by 0 bases and 5 bases, with 13 bases remaining between them. The CDR3 consists of 14 residues. The germline CDR1 and CDR2 sequences are GTSNPN and SVGIG (reference sequence).

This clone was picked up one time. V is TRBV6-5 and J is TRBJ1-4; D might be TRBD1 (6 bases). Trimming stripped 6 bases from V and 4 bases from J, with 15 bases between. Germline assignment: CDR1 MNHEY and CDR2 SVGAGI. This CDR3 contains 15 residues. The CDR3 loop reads CASRETTGINEKLFF. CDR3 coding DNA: TGTGCCAGCAGGGAGACGACAGGAATTAATGAAAAACTGTTTTTT.

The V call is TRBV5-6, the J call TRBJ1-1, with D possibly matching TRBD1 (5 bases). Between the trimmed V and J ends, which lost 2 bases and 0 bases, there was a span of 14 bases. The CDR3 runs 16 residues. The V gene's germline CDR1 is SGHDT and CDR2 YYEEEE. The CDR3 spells CASSFFDRQLNTEAFF. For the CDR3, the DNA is TGTGCCAGCAGCTTCTTTGACCGACAGTTGAACACTGAAGCTTTCTTT.

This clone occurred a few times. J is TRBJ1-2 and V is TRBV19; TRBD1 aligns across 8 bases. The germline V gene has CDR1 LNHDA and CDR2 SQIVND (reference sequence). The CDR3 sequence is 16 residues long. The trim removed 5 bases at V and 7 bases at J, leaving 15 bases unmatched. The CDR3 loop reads CASSPQRTGRIRGYTF. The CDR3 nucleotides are TGTGCCAGTAGTCCCCAAAGGACAGGGCGTATTCGTGGCTACACCTTC.

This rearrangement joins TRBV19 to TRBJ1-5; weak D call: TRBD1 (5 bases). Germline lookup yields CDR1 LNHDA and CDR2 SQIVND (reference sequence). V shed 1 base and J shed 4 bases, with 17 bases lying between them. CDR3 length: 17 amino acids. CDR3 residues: CASSIGGVRVRNQPQHF. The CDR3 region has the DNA TGTGCCAGTAGTATAGGTGGAGTCAGGGTAAGGAATCAGCCCCAGCATTTT.